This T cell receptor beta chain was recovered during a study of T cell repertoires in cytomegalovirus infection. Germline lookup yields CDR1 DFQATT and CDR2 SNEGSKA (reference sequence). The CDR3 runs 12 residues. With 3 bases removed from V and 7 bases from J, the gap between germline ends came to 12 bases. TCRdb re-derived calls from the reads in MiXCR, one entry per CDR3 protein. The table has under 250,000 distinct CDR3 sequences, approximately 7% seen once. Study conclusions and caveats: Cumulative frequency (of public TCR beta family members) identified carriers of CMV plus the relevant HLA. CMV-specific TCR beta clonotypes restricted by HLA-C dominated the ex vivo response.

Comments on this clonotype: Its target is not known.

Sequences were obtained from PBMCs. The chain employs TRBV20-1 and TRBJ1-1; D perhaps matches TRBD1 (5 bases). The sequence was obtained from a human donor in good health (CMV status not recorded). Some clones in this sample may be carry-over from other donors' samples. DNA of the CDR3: TGCAGTGCTAGTCGGCAGGGAGATGAAGCTTTCTTT. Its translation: CSASRQGDEAFF.